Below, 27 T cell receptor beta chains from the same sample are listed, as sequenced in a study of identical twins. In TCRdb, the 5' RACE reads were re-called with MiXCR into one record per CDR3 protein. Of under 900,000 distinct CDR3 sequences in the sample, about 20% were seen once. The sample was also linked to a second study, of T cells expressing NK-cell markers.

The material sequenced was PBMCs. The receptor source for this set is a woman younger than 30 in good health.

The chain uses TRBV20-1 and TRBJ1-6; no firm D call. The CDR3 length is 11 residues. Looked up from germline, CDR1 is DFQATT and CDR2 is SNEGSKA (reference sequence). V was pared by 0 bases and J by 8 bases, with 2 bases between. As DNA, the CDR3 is TGCAGTGCTAGAGACCATTCACCCCTCCACTTT. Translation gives CSARDHSPLHF.

In nucleotides, the CDR3 is TGCAGTGCTAGAGGGCAGCGAACGAACACTGAAGCTTTCTTT. It specifies CSARGQRTNTEAFF. The chain carries TRBV20-1 and TRBJ1-1; no clear D gene. V was shortened by 1 base and J by 1 base, with 10 bases between the two germline ends. The CDR3 extends over 14 amino acids. CDR1 is DFQATT, CDR2 SNEGSKA, per germline (reference sequence).

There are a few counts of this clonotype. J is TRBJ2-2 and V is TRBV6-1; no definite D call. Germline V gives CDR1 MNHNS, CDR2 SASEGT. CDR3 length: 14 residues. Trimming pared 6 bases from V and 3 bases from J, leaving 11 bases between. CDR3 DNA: TGTGCCAGCAGGACGACATGGGACACCGGGGAGCTGTTTTTT. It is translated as CASRTTWDTGELFF.

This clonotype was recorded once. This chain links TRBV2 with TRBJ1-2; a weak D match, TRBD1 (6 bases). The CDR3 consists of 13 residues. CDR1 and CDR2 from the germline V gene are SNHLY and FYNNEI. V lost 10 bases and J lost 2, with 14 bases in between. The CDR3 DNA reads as TGTGCCACCCGGGCAGGGGCGAACTATGGCTACACCTTC. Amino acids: CATRAGANYGYTF.

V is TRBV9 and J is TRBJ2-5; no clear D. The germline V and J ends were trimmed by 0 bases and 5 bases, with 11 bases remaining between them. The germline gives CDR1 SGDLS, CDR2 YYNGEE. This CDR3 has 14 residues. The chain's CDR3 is CASSVESLGETQYF. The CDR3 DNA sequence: TGTGCCAGCAGCGTAGAGAGCCTAGGCGAGACCCAGTACTTC.

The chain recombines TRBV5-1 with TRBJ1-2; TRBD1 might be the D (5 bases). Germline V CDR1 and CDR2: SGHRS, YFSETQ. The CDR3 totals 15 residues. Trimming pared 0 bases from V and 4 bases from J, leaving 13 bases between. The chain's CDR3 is CASSLELDTGYGYTF. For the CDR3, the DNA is TGCGCCAGCAGCTTGGAGTTGGACACGGGCTATGGCTACACCTTC.

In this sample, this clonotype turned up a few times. The CDR3 loop reads CASSLAVSGANVLTF. CDR3 in DNA: TGCGCCAGCAGCTTGGCGGTCTCTGGGGCCAACGTCCTGACTTTC. The chain links TRBV5-1 to TRBJ2-6; no clear D gene. Deletions cut 0 bases from V and 0 bases from J, with 4 bases between. Germline V gives CDR1 SGHRS, CDR2 YFSETQ. CDR3 length: 15 amino acids.

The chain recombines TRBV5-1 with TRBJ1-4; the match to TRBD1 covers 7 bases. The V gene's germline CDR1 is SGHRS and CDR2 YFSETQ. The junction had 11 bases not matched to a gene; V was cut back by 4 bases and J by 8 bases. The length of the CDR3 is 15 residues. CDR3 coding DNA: TGCGCCAGCAGCCAAGCAGGGGGTCCCGGCGAAAAACTGTTTTTT. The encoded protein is CASSQAGGPGEKLFF.

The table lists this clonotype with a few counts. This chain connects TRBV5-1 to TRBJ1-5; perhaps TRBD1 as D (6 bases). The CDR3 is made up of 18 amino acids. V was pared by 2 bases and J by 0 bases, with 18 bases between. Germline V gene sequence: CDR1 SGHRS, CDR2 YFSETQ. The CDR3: CASSFGGFRGHSNQPQHF. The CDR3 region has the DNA TGCGCCAGCAGCTTTGGGGGCTTCCGGGGCCATAGCAATCAGCCCCAGCATTTT.

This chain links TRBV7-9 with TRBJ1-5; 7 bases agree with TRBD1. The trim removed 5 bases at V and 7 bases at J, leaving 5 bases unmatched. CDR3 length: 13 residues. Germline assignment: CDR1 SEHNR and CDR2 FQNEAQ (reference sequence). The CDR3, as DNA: TGTGCCAGCAGCCCGACAGGGAGGCAGCCCCAGCATTTT. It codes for CASSPTGRQPQHF.

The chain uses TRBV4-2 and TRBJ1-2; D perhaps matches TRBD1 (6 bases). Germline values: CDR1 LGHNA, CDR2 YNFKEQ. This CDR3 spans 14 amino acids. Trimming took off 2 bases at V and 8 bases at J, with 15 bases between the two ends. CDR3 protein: CASSQIATGIGYTF. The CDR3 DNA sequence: TGTGCCAGCAGCCAAATAGCAACAGGGATCGGCTACACCTTC.

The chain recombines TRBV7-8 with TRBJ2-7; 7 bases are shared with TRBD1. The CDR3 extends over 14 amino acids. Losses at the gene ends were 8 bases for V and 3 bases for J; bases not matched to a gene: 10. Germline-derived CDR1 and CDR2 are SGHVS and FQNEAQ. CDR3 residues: CASGQTGSRYEQYF. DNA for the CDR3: TGTGCCAGCGGTCAGACAGGGAGCCGCTACGAGCAGTACTTC.

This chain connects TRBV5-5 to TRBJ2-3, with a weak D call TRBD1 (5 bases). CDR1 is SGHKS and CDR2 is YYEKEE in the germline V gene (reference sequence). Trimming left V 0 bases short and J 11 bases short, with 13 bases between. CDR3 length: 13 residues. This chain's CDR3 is CASSLVSPQGQYF. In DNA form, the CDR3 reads TGTGCCAGCAGCTTGGTTAGTCCCCAGGGGCAGTATTTT.

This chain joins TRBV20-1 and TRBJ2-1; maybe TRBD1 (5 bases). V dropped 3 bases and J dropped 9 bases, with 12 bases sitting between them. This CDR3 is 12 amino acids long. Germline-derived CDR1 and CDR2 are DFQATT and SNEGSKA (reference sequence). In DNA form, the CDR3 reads TGCAGTGCTAGTCATCTACAGGCTGAGCAGTTCTTC. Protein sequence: CSASHLQAEQFF.

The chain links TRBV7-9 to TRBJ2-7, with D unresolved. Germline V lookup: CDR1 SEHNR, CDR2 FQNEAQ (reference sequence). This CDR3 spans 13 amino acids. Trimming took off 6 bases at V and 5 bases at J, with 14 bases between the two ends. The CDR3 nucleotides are TGTGCCAGCAGTCCCCCCGCGGAGCACGAGCAGTACTTC. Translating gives CASSPPAEHEQYF.

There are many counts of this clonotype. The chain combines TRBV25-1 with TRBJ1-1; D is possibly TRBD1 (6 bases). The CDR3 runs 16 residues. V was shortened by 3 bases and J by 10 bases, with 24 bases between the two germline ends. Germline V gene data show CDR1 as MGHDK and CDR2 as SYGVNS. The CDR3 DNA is TGTGCCAGCAGTGATACAGGGAGGAGGGGGGCCCAGGGAGCTTTCTTT. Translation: CASSDTGRRGAQGAFF.

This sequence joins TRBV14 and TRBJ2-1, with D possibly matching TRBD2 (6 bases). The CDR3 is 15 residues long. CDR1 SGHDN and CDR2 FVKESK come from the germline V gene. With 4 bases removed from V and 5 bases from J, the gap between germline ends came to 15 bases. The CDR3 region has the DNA TGTGCCAGCAGCCTCCAAATTGGCGGGAACAATGAGCAGTTCTTC. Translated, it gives CASSLQIGGNNEQFF.

CDR3 in amino acids: CASSPFGLAGARIQETQYF. In nucleotides, the CDR3 is TGTGCCAGCAGCCCCTTCGGACTAGCGGGAGCCAGAATTCAAGAGACCCAGTACTTC. The gene calls are TRBV9 and TRBJ2-5, with 13 positions matching TRBD2. Germline V lookup: CDR1 SGDLS, CDR2 YYNGEE. This CDR3 has 19 amino acids. The J segment lost 2 bases and the V segment lost 4 bases, leaving 14 bases of the junction unmatched.

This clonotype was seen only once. The CDR3 DNA sequence: TGTGCCAGCAGCACCCGACAGGGTGGATTGGCGGGGGGTACCTACAATGAGCAGTTCTTC. Its protein is CASSTRQGGLAGGTYNEQFF. The J gene is TRBJ2-1, the V gene TRBV11-1; TRBD2 might be the D (8 bases). The CDR3 is 20 residues long. Germline lookup yields CDR1 SGHAT and CDR2 FQDESV (reference sequence). V was trimmed by 5 bases and J by 2 bases, leaving 28 bases between them.

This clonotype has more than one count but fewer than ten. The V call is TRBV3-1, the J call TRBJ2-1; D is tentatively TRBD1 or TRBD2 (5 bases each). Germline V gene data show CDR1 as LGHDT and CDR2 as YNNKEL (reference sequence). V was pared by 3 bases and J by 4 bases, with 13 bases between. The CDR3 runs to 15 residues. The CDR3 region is CASSQVPGPYNEQFF. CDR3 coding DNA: TGTGCCAGCAGCCAGGTACCGGGACCTTACAATGAGCAGTTCTTC.

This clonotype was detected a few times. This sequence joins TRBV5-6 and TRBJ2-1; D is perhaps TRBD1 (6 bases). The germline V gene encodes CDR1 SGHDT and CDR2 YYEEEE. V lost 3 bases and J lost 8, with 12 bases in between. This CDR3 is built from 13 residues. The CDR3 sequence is CASSYQTGHEQFF. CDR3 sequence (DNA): TGTGCCAGCAGCTACCAAACAGGGCATGAGCAGTTCTTC. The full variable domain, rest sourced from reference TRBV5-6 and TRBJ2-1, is DAGVTQSPTHLIKTRGQQVTLRCSPKSGHDTVSWYQQALGQGPQFIFQYYEEEERQRGNFPDRFSGHQFPNYSSELNVNALLLGDSALYLCASSYQTGHEQFFGPGTRLTVL.

CDR3 loop: CATSRGVSGGVNEQFF. The CDR3 coding sequence is TGTGCCACCAGCAGAGGAGTGAGCGGGGGAGTCAATGAGCAGTTCTTC. The chain has TRBV15 and TRBJ2-1; 8 bases fit TRBD2. The CDR3 runs 16 residues. Germline V gives CDR1 LNHNV, CDR2 YYDKDF (reference sequence). The junction had 8 bases not matched to a gene; V was cut back by 1 base and J by 6 bases.

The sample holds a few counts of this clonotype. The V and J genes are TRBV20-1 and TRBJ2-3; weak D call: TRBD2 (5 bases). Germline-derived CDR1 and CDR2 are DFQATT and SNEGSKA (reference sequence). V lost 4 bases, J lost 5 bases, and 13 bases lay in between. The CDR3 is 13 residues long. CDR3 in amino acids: CSAKGGWGDTQYF. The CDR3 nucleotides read TGCAGTGCTAAGGGCGGGTGGGGAGATACGCAGTATTTT.

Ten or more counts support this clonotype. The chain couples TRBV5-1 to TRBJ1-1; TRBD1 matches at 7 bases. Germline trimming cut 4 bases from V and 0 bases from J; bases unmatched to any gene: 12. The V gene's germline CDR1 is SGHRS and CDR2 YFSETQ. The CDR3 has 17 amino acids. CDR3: CASSHGTDRLLNTEAFF. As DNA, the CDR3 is TGCGCCAGCAGCCACGGGACAGACAGATTGTTGAACACTGAAGCTTTCTTT.

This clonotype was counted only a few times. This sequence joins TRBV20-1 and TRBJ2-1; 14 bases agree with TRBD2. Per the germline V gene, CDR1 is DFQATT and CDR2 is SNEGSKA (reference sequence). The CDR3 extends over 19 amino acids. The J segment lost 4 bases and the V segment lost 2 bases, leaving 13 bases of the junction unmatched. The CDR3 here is CSARTGLAGGPTSYNEQFF. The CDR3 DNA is TGCAGTGCTAGAACCGGACTAGCGGGAGGCCCCACCTCGTACAATGAGCAGTTCTTC.

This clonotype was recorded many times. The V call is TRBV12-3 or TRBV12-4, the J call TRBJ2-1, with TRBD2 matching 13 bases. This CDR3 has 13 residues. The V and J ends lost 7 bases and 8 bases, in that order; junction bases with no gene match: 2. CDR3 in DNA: TGTGCCAGCACCGGACTAGCGGGAGATGAGCAGTTCTTC. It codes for CASTGLAGDEQFF.

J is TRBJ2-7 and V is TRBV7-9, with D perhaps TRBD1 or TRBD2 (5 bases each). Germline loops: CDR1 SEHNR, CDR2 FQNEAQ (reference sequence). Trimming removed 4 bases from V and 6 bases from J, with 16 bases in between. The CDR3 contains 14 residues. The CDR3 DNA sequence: TGTGCCAGCAGCTCCTGGGACCTTTTCACCGAGCAGTACTTC. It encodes CASSSWDLFTEQYF.